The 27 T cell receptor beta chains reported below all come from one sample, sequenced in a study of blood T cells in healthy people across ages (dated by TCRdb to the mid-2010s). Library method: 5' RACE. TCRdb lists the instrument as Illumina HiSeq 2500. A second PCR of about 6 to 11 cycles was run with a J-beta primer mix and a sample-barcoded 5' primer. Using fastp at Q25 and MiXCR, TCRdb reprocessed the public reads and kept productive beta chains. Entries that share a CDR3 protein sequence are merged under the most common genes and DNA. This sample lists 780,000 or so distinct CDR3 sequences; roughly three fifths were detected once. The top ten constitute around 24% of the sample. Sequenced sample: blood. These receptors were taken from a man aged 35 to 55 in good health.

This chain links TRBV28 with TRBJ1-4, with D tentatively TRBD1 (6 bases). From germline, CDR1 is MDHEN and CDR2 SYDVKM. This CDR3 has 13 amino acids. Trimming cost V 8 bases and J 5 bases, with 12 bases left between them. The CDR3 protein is CASEGGNNEKLFF. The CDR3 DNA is TGTGCCAGCGAGGGGGGGAACAATGAAAAACTGTTTTTT.

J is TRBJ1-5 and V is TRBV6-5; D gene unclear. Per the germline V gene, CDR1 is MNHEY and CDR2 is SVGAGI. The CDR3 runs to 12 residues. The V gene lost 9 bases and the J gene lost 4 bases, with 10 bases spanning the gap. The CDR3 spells CASWGTNQPQHF. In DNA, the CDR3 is TGTGCCAGTTGGGGAACGAATCAGCCCCAGCATTTT.

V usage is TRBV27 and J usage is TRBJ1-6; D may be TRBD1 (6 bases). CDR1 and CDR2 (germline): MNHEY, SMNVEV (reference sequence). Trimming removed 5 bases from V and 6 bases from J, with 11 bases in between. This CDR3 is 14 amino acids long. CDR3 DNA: TGTGCCAGCAGTGTGTACAGGGTTAATTCACCCCTCCACTTT. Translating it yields CASSVYRVNSPLHF.

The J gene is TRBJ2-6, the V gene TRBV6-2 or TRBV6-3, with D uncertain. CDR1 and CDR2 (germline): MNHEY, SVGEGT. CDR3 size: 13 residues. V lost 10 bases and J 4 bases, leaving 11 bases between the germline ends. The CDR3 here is CAISPNGANVLTF. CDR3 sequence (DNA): TGTGCCATTTCGCCGAACGGGGCCAACGTCCTGACTTTC.

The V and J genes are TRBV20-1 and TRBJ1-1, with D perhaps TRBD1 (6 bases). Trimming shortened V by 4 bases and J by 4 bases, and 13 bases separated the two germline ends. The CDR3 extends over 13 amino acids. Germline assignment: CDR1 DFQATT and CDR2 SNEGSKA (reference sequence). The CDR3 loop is CSATKTGGTEAFF. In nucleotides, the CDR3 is TGCAGTGCTACTAAGACAGGCGGCACTGAAGCTTTCTTT.

CDR3 amino acids: CASSHLGTGTISYEQYF. CDR3 DNA sequence: TGTGCCAGCAGCCACTTGGGTACCGGGACCATCTCCTACGAGCAGTACTTC. This rearrangement joins TRBV3-1 to TRBJ2-7; D possibly uses TRBD1 or TRBD2 (5 bases each). The germline V and J ends were trimmed by 3 bases and 0 bases, with 18 bases remaining between them. The CDR3 spans 17 residues. Germline V gives CDR1 LGHDT, CDR2 YNNKEL (reference sequence).

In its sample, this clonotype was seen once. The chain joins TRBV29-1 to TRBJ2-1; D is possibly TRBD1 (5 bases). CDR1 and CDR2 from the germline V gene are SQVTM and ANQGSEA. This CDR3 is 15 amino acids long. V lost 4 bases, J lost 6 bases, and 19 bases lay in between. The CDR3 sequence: CSVVLAGKGVNEQFF. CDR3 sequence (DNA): TGCAGCGTTGTCTTGGCAGGTAAAGGGGTCAATGAGCAGTTCTTC.

The DNA for the CDR3 is TGCAGCGTTGAAGATCAGGGACCCGGGGAGCTGTTTTTT. Amino acid sequence: CSVEDQGPGELFF. This chain joins TRBV29-1 and TRBJ2-2, with D perhaps matching TRBD1 or TRBD2 (5 bases each). V was trimmed by 0 bases and J by 6 bases, leaving 8 bases between them. The CDR3 covers 13 residues. Per germline, CDR1 SQVTM and CDR2 ANQGSEA.

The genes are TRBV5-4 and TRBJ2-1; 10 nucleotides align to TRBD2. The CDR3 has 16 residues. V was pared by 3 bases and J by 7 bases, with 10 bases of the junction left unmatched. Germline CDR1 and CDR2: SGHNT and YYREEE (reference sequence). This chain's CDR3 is CASSSVGTSVTNEQFF. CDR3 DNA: TGTGCCAGCAGCTCGGTTGGGACTAGCGTAACAAATGAGCAGTTCTTC.

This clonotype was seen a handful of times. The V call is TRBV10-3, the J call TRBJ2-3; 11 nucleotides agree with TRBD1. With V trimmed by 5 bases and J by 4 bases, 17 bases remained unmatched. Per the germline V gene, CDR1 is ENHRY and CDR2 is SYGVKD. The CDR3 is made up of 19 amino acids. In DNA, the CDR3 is TGTGCCATCAGTTACACCGGGACAGGGGGGAGCATTAATCCAGATACGCAGTATTTT. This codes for CAISYTGTGGSINPDTQYF.

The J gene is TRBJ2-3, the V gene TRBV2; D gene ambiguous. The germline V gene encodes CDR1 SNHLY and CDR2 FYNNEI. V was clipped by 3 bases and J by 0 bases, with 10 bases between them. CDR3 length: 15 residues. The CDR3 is CASSDRSSSTDTQYF. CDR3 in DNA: TGTGCCAGCAGTGACCGTAGCAGTAGCACAGATACGCAGTATTTT.

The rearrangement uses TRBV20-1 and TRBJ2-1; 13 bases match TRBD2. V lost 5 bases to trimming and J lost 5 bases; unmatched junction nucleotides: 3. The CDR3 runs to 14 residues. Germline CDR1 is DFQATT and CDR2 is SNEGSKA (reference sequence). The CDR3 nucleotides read TGCAGTGCTCTGGGGACTAGCGGGGACAATGAGCAGTTCTTC. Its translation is CSALGTSGDNEQFF.

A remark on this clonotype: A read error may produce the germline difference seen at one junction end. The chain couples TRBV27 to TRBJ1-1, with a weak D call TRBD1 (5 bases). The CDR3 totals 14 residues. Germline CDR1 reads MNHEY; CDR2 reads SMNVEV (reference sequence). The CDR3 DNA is TGTGCCGGCAGCACTGCCAGGGAGGACACTGAAGCTTTCTTT. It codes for CAGSTAREDTEAFF.

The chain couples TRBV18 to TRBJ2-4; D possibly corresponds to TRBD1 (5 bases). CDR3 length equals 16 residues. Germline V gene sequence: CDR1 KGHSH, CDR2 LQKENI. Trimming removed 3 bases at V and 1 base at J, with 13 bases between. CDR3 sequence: CASSPTTVAAKNIQYF. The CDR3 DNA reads TGTGCCAGCTCACCGACGACAGTGGCGGCCAAAAACATTCAGTACTTC.

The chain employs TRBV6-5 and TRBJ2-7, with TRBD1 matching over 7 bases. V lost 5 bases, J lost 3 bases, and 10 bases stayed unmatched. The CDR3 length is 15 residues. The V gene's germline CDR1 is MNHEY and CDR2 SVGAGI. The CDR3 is CASSKASGTDYEQYF. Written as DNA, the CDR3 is TGTGCCAGCAGTAAAGCCTCCGGGACAGACTACGAGCAGTACTTC.

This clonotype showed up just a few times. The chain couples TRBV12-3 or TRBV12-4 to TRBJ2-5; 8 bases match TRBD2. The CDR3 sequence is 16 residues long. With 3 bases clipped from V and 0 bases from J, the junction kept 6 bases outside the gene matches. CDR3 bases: TGTGCCAGCAGTTTTGTAGCTAGCGGGTACCAAGAGACCCAGTACTTC. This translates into CASSFVASGYQETQYF.

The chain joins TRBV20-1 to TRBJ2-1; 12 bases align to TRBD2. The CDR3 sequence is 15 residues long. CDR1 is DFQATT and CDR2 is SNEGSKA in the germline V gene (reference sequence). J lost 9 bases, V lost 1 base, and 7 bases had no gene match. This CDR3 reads CSARVSASGRAEQFF. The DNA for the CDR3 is TGCAGTGCTAGAGTTTCGGCTAGCGGGAGGGCTGAGCAGTTCTTC.

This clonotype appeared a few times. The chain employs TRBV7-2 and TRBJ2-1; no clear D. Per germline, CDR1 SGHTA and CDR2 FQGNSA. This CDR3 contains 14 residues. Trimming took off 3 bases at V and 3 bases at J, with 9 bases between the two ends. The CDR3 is CASSLASRYNEQFF. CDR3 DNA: TGTGCCAGCAGCTTGGCGAGTCGCTACAATGAGCAGTTCTTC.

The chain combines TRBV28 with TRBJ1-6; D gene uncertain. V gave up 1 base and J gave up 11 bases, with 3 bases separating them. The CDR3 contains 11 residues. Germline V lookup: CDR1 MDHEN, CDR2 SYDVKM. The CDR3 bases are TGTGCCAGCAGTTTATACCCACCCCTCCACTTT. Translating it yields CASSLYPPLHF.

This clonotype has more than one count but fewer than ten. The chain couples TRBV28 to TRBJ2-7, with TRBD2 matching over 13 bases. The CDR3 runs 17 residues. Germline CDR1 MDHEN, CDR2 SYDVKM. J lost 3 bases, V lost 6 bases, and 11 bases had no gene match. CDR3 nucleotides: TGTGCCAGCAGAATGAAACCACGGACTAGCGGGAGCTACGAGCAGTACTTC. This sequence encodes CASRMKPRTSGSYEQYF.

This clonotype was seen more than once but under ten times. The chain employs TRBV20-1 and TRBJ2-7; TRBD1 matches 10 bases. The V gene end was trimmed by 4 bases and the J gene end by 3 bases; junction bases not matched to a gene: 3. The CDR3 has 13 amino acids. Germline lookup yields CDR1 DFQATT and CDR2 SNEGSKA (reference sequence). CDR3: CSANRDRGYEQYF. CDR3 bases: TGCAGTGCTAACCGGGACAGGGGCTACGAGCAGTACTTC.

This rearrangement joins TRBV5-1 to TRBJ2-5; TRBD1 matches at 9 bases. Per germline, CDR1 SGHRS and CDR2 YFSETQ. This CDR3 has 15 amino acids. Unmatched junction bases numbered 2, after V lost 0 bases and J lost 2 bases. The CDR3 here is CASSLGQGGQETQYF. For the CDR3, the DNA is TGCGCCAGCAGCTTGGGACAGGGGGGTCAAGAGACCCAGTACTTC.

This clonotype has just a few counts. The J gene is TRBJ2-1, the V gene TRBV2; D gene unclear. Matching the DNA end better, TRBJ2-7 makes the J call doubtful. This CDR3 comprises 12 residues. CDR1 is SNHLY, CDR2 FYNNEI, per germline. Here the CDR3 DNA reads TGTGCCAGCAGTGCAGTCTACAATGAGCAGTACTTC. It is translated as CASSAVYNEQYF.

The CDR3 protein is CASSFGGATGELFF. The CDR3 DNA is TGTGCCAGCAGCTTCGGTGGGGCGACCGGGGAGCTGTTTTTT. V usage is TRBV7-9 and J usage is TRBJ2-2, with D maybe TRBD1 (5 bases). The V gene lost 3 bases and the J gene lost 5 bases, with 10 bases spanning the gap. From germline, CDR1 is SEHNR and CDR2 FQNEAQ (reference sequence). The CDR3 is 14 amino acids.

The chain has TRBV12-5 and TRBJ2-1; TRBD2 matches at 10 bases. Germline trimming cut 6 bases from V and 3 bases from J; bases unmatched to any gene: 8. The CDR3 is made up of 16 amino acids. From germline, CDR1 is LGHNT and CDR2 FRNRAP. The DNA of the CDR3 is TGTGCTAGTGGCTTGTCCGGACTAGCGGACTACAATGAGCAGTTCTTC. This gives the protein CASGLSGLADYNEQFF.

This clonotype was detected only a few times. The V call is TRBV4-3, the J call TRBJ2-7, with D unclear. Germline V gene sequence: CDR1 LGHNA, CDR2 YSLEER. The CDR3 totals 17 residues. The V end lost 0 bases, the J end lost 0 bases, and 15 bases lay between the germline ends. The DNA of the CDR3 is TGCGCCAGCAGCCAAGATCGGTCTGGGTATACCTCCTACGAGCAGTACTTC. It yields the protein CASSQDRSGYTSYEQYF.

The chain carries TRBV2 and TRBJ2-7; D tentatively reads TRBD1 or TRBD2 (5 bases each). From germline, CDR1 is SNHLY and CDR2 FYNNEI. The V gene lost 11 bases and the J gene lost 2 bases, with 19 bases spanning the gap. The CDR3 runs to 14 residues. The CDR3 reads CAVQAGTGPYEQYF. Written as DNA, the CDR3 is TGTGCCGTACAGGCCGGGACGGGGCCCTACGAGCAGTACTTC.